The 26 T cell receptor beta chains listed next were all sequenced from one sample in a study of blood T cell repertoires in COVID-19. Produced via immunoSEQ multiplex PCR; TCRdb's table is partial and in-frame only. The table has some 200,000 clones, around three quarters seen once. The sequencing input was peripheral blood. The receptors derive from an older woman with acute or convalescent COVID-19.

Here the CDR3 reads CASGSAVGASTDTQYF. As DNA, the CDR3 is TGCGCCAGCGGGTCGGCAGTTGGGGCCTCCACAGATACGCAGTATTTT. The J gene is TRBJ2-3, the V gene TRBV10-1; D is perhaps TRBD1 (5 bases). The CDR3 covers 16 residues. CDR1 and CDR2 (germline): WNHNN, SYGVQD (reference sequence). Trimming took 8 bases from V and 2 from J, leaving 20 bases between them.

This chain uses TRBV19 with TRBJ2-5; TRBD1 matches at 10 bases. Germline-derived CDR1 and CDR2 are LNHDA and SQIVND (reference sequence). With 4 bases clipped from V and 5 bases from J, the junction kept 4 bases outside the gene matches. The CDR3 covers 14 residues. This CDR3 reads CASSRQGAGETQYF. DNA for the CDR3: TGTGCCAGTAGTAGACAGGGGGCTGGGGAGACCCAGTACTTC.

This clone was observed a single time. The chain links TRBV2 to TRBJ2-5; TRBD1 is a possible D gene (6 bases). The germline gives CDR1 SNHLY, CDR2 FYNNEI. This CDR3 is 13 amino acids long. V dropped 7 bases and J dropped 0 bases, with 9 bases sitting between them. The CDR3 here is CASNGQNQETQYF. For the CDR3, the DNA is TGTGCCAGCAATGGACAGAACCAAGAGACCCAGTACTTC.

V and J are TRBV9 and TRBJ1-1, with a weak D call TRBD1 (6 bases). V shed 0 bases and J shed 3 bases, with 15 bases lying between them. This CDR3 has 16 amino acids. The germline gives CDR1 SGDLS, CDR2 YYNGEE. The CDR3 is CASSVVSGGQDTEAFF. In nucleotides, the CDR3 is TGTGCCAGCAGCGTAGTATCGGGGGGCCAAGACACTGAAGCTTTCTTT.

This chain joins TRBV5-1 and TRBJ1-2, with D unclear. V was shortened by 0 bases and J by 8 bases, with 17 bases between the two germline ends. Germline CDR1 SGHRS, CDR2 YFSETQ. The CDR3 loop spans 15 amino acids. CDR3 coding DNA: TGCGCCAGCAGCTTGGTCGGGTCCGCCAACGTCGGCTACACCTTC. This gives the protein CASSLVGSANVGYTF.

This chain connects TRBV7-8 to TRBJ1-1; weak D call: TRBD1 (5 bases). V was trimmed by 10 bases and J by 0 bases, leaving 12 bases between them. Germline CDR1 SGHVS, CDR2 FQNEAQ. This CDR3 contains 13 residues. The CDR3 nucleotides are TGTGCCACCTCCCTGACAGTGAACACTGAAGCTTTCTTT. This encodes CATSLTVNTEAFF.

The rearrangement joins TRBV6-5 to TRBJ1-1, with 7 nucleotides matching TRBD1. The V gene's germline CDR1 is MNHEY and CDR2 SVGAGI. This CDR3 has 16 residues. The ends lost 6 bases at V and 1 base at J; junction bases unmatched: 11. Here the CDR3 DNA reads TGTGCCAGCAGCTACCAGGGGGGCTTCGGGAACACTGAAGCTTTCTTT. As protein: CASSYQGGFGNTEAFF.

The J gene is TRBJ2-7, the V gene TRBV7-2, with D tentatively TRBD2 (6 bases). V gave up 5 bases and J gave up 4 bases, with 12 bases separating them. Germline V lookup: CDR1 SGHTA, CDR2 FQGNSA. The CDR3 loop spans 13 amino acids. In nucleotides, the CDR3 is TGTGCCAGCAGCCTACCGGGGAGGTACGAGCAGTACTTC. Translation: CASSLPGRYEQYF.

The V call is TRBV27, the J call TRBJ1-2; D remains unclear. Trimming left V 2 bases short and J 0 bases short, with 13 bases between. The CDR3 is 16 amino acids. From germline, CDR1 is MNHEY and CDR2 SMNVEV (reference sequence). CDR3 bases: TGTGCCAGCAGTTTAAACCGACAAATAGCTAACTATGGCTACACCTTC. This codes for CASSLNRQIANYGYTF.

This sequence joins TRBV5-1 and TRBJ2-5, with 14 bases aligning to TRBD2. CDR1 and CDR2 (germline): SGHRS, YFSETQ. The CDR3 runs to 16 residues. The V and J ends lost 4 bases and 4 bases, in that order; junction bases with no gene match: 6. For the CDR3, the DNA is TGCGCCAGCAGCCGGGGGACTAGCGGGGGCATAGAGACCCAGTACTTC. Protein product: CASSRGTSGGIETQYF.

This clone has a handful of counts. The V gene is TRBV19, the J gene TRBJ2-5; possible D gene TRBD2, 6 bases. Trimming removed 6 bases at V and 13 bases at J, with 24 bases between. This CDR3 is 14 amino acids long. Germline values: CDR1 LNHDA, CDR2 SQIVND (reference sequence). This CDR3 is CASSRLGGAFLLYF. In nucleotides, the CDR3 is TGTGCCAGTAGCCGGCTAGGAGGGGCTTTTCTGTTGTACTTC.

The V call is TRBV6-2 or TRBV6-3, the J call TRBJ2-1; 8 bases line up with TRBD2. Trimming at V came to 0 bases and at J to 5 bases, leaving 12 bases not matched to a gene. CDR3 length: 18 amino acids. Germline V gene sequence: CDR1 MNHEY, CDR2 SVGEGT. CDR3 protein: CASSYSSMGAGANNEQFF. CDR3 DNA: TGTGCCAGCAGTTACTCGTCGATGGGAGCGGGGGCCAACAATGAGCAGTTCTTC.

The chain joins TRBV20-1 to TRBJ2-1, with D hard to call. The CDR3 covers 15 residues. CDR1 and CDR2 from the germline V gene are DFQATT and SNEGSKA (reference sequence). V shed 3 bases and J shed 0 bases, with 12 bases lying between them. The CDR3 DNA sequence: TGCAGTGCTAGTCCGGAGTGGAGCTCCTACAATGAGCAGTTCTTC. Translated, it gives CSASPEWSSYNEQFF.

The rearrangement links TRBV23-1 to TRBJ1-1; 10 nucleotides line up with TRBD1. TRBV23-1 is designated an ORF whose function remains uncertain. The J segment lost 0 bases and the V segment lost 2 bases, leaving 9 bases of the junction unmatched. The CDR3 covers 18 residues. CDR3 protein: CASSQPGQGLGMNTEAFF. The CDR3 nucleotides are TGCGCCAGCAGTCAACCGGGACAGGGGCTCGGGATGAACACTGAAGCTTTCTTT.

The chain links TRBV2 to TRBJ2-7; TRBD2 matches 12 bases. The CDR3 runs 16 residues. Germline V gene sequence: CDR1 SNHLY, CDR2 FYNNEI. Trimming removed 7 bases from V and 3 bases from J; junction bases left unmatched: 10. CDR3 loop: CASTDPGLAGSYEQYF. In nucleotides, the CDR3 is TGTGCCAGCACCGACCCCGGACTAGCGGGGAGCTACGAGCAGTACTTC.

The rearrangement joins TRBV3-1 (or the pseudogene TRBV3-2) to TRBJ2-3; maybe TRBD1 (6 bases). The CDR3 has 13 amino acids. Looked up from germline, CDR1 is LGHDT and CDR2 is YNNKEL (reference sequence). Trimming took 6 bases from V and 1 from J, leaving 8 bases between them. This chain's CDR3 is CASRHRGTDTQYF. The CDR3 bases are TGTGCCAGCAGGCACAGGGGCACAGATACGCAGTATTTT.

The genes are TRBV5-4 and TRBJ2-6; D uncertain. This CDR3 is 15 amino acids long. Germline lookup yields CDR1 SGHNT and CDR2 YYREEE (reference sequence). The germline V and J ends were trimmed by 0 bases and 0 bases, with 4 bases remaining between them. The CDR3 DNA reads TGTGCCAGCAGCTTGGCCGGCTCTGGGGCCAACGTCCTGACTTTC. Translation: CASSLAGSGANVLTF.

J is TRBJ1-5 and V is TRBV10-3; D is possibly TRBD1 (6 bases). V dropped 2 bases and J dropped 6 bases, with 11 bases sitting between them. This CDR3 is 14 amino acids long. Germline CDR1 ENHRY, CDR2 SYGVKD. CDR3: CAISEQGSRQPQHF. The CDR3 DNA is TGTGCCATCAGTGAGCAGGGGAGTCGTCAGCCCCAGCATTTT.

The V and J genes are TRBV6-5 and TRBJ1-1; TRBD1 agrees at 11 bases. Germline lookup yields CDR1 MNHEY and CDR2 SVGAGI. With 0 bases clipped from V and 4 bases from J, the junction kept 4 bases outside the gene matches. The CDR3 consists of 16 residues. DNA of the CDR3: TGTGCCAGCAGTTACTCACGGGACAGGGGGGGCACTGAAGCTTTCTTT. Translation: CASSYSRDRGGTEAFF.

The V gene is TRBV19, the J gene TRBJ1-1, with 8 nucleotides matching TRBD1. V lost 7 bases to trimming and J lost 10 bases; unmatched junction nucleotides: 8. The germline V gene has CDR1 LNHDA and CDR2 SQIVND (reference sequence). The CDR3 runs to 12 residues. The CDR3: CASTWGQAGAFF. CDR3 nucleotides: TGTGCCAGTACCTGGGGACAGGCGGGAGCTTTCTTT.

The rearrangement uses TRBV18 and TRBJ1-6; D perhaps matches TRBD1 (5 bases). CDR3 length equals 15 residues. The V gene lost 2 bases and the J gene lost 7 bases, with 12 bases spanning the gap. The V gene's germline CDR1 is KGHSH and CDR2 LQKENI. The CDR3, as DNA: TGTGCCAGCTCACCATCCGCGCAGGGCAATTCACCCCTCCACTTT. It yields the protein CASSPSAQGNSPLHF.

The chain employs TRBV5-1 and TRBJ1-1; 8 nucleotides line up with TRBD1. The CDR3 is 15 residues long. Looked up from germline, CDR1 is SGHRS and CDR2 is YFSETQ. The trim removed 3 bases at V and 0 bases at J, leaving 4 bases unmatched. The CDR3 DNA reads as TGCGCCAGCAGCTCTGGACAGGGTCTGAACACTGAAGCTTTCTTT. The encoded protein is CASSSGQGLNTEAFF.

The V gene is TRBV11-2, the J gene TRBJ2-7; no definite D call. Trimming removed 4 bases at V and 1 base at J, with 11 bases between. Germline V gene data show CDR1 as SGHAT and CDR2 as FQNNGV. The CDR3 totals 14 residues. CDR3 residues: CASSSGAGSYEQYV. CDR3 nucleotide sequence: TGTGCCAGCAGCTCCGGAGCTGGTTCCTACGAGCAGTACGTC.

Here the CDR3 DNA reads TGTGCCAGCAGCTTAGAACCCACTAGCGGGGGGAAAGAGACCCAGTACTTC. Amino acid sequence: CASSLEPTSGGKETQYF. The chain links TRBV11-2 to TRBJ2-5; TRBD2 matches at 12 bases. The CDR3 length is 17 residues. Trimming at V came to 0 bases and at J to 3 bases, leaving 5 bases not matched to a gene. The germline V gene has CDR1 SGHAT and CDR2 FQNNGV.

The V call is TRBV20-1, the J call TRBJ2-3; TRBD2 is a possible D gene (5 bases). Germline lookup yields CDR1 DFQATT and CDR2 SNEGSKA (reference sequence). Trimming took 6 bases from V and 4 from J, leaving 8 bases between them. This CDR3 region has 11 residues. The CDR3 DNA reads TGCAGTGCCCCGGGGTCAGATACGCAGTATTTT. Translated, it gives CSAPGSDTQYF.

The CDR3 loop is CASSSAGRTSPQETQYF. Written as DNA, the CDR3 is TGTGCCAGCAGCTCCGCGGGGCGGACTAGCCCCCAAGAGACCCAGTACTTC. This chain links TRBV7-2 with TRBJ2-5; 8 bases line up with TRBD2. Losses at the gene ends were 4 bases for V and 1 base for J; bases not matched to a gene: 11. This CDR3 is 17 amino acids long. CDR1 is SGHTA, CDR2 FQGNSA, per germline.